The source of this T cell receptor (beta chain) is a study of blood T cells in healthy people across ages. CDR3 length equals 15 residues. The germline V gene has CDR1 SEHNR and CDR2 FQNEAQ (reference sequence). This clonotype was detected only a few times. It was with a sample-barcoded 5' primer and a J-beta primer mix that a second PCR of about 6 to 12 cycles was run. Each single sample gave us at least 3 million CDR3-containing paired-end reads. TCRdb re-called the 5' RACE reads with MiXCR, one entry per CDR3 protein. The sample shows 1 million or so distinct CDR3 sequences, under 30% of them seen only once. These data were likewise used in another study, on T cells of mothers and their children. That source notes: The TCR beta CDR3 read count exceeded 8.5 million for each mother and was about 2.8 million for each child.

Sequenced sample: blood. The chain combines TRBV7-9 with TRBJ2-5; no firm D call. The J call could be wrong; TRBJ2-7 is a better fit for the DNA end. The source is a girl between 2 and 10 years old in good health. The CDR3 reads CASGLPPASSYEQYF. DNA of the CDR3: TGTGCCAGCGGGCTTCCCCCGGCCAGCTCCTACGAGCAGTACTTC.